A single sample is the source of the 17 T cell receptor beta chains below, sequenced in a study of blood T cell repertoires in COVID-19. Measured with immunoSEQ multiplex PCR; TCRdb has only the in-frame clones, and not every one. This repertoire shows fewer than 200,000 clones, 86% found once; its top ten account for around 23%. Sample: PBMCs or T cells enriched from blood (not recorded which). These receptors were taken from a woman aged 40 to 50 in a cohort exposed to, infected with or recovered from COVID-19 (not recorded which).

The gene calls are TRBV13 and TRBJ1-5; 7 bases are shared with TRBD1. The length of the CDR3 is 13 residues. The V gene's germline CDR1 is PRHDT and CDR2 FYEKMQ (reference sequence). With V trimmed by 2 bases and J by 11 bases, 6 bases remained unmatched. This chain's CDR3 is CASSLRQGLAQHF. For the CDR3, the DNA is TGTGCCAGCAGCTTAAGACAGGGACTAGCCCAGCATTTT.

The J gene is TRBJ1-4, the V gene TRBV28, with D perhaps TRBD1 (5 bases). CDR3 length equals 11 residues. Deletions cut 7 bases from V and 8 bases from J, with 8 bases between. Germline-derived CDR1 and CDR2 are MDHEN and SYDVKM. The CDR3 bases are TGTGCCAGCACTGGGGGGGAAAAACTGTTTTTT. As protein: CASTGGEKLFF.

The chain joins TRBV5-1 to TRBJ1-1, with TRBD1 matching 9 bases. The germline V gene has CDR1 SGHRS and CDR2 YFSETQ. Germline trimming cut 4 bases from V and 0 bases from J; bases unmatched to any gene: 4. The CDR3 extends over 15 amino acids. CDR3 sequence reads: CASSRTGAMNTEAFF. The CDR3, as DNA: TGCGCCAGCAGCCGGACAGGGGCCATGAACACTGAAGCTTTCTTT.

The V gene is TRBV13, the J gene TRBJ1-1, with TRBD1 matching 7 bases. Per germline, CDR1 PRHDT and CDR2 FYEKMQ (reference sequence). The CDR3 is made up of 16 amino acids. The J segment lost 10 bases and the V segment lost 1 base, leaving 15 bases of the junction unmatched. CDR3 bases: TGTGCCAGCAGCTTAGCCCCACAGGGGACTAGTCGCCCAGCTTTCTTT. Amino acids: CASSLAPQGTSRPAFF.

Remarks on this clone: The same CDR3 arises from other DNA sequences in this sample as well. The CDR3 region is CASSQDRGGYYGYTF. The CDR3 DNA follows: TGCGCCAGCAGCCAAGATAGAGGGGGATACTATGGCTACACCTTC. The J gene is TRBJ1-2, the V gene TRBV4-3, with D possibly matching TRBD1 (6 bases). V lost 0 bases, J lost 3 bases, and 11 bases lay in between. Germline-derived CDR1 and CDR2 are LGHNA and YSLEER. The CDR3 runs 15 residues.

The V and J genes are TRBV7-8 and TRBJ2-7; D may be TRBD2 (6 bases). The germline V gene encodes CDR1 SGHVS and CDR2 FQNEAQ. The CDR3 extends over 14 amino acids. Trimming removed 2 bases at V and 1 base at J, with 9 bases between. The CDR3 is CASSLWAGSYEQYF. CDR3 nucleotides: TGTGCCAGCAGCTTATGGGCGGGGTCCTACGAGCAGTACTTC.

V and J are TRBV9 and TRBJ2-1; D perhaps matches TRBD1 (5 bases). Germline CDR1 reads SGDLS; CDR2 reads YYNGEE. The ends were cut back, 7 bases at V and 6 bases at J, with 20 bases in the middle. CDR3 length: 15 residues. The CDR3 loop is CASAGGAGSSNEQFF. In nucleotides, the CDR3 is TGTGCCAGCGCAGGCGGCGCAGGGTCGAGCAATGAGCAGTTCTTC.

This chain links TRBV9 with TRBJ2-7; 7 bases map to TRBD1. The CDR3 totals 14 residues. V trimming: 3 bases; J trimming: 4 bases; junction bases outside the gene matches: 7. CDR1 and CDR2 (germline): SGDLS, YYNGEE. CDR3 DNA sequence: TGTGCCAGCAGCGCCGAGGGGGCAATTTACGAGCAGTACTTC. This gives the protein CASSAEGAIYEQYF.

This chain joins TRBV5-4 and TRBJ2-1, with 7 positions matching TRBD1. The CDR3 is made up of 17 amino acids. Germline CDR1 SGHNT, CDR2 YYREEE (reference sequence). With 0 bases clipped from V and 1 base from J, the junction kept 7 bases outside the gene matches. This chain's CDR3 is CASSLGRRTGSYNEQFF. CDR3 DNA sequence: TGTGCCAGCAGCTTGGGGCGGCGGACAGGTTCCTACAATGAGCAGTTCTTC. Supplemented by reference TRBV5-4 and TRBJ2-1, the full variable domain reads ETGVTQSPTHLIKTRGQQVTLRCSSQSGHNTVSWYQQALGQGPQFIFQYYREEENGRGNFPPRFSGLQFPNYSSELNVNALELDDSALYLCASSLGRRTGSYNEQFFGPGTRLTVL.

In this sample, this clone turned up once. This chain's CDR3 is CASSDRVYEQYF. CDR3 DNA: TGTGCCAGCAGCGACAGGGTGTACGAGCAGTACTTC. This chain connects TRBV5-6 to TRBJ2-7; 7 positions match TRBD1. V lost 4 bases and J lost 4; bases outside the gene matches: 2. CDR1 SGHDT and CDR2 YYEEEE come from the germline V gene. The CDR3 contains 12 residues.

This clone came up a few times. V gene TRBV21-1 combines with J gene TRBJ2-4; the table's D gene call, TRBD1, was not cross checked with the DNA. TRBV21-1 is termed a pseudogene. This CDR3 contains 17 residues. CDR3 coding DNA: TGTGCCAGCAGCAAAGAAAGGGCAGGGCGAGCCAAAAACATTCAGTACTTC. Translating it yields CASSKERAGRAKNIQYF.

CDR3 sequence (DNA): TGCGCCAGCGGGGGAGGGCGTAGGGAGACCCAGTACTTC. Translation gives CASGGGRRETQYF. This chain connects TRBV10-2 to TRBJ2-5; 7 nucleotides line up with TRBD2. Germline loops: CDR1 WSHSY, CDR2 SAAADI. CDR3 length equals 13 residues. Trimming at V came to 8 bases and at J to 5 bases, leaving 8 bases not matched to a gene.

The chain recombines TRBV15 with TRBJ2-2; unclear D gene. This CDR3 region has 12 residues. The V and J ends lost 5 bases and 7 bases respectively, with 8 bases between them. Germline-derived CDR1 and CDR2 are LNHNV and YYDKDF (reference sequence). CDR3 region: CATSLESGELFF. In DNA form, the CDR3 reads TGTGCCACCAGCTTAGAGAGCGGGGAGCTGTTTTTT.

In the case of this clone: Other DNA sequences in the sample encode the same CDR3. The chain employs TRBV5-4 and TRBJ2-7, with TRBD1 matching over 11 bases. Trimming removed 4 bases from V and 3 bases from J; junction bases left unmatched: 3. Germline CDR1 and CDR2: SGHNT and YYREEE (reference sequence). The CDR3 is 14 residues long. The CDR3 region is CASSPGTGGYEQYF. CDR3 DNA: TGTGCCAGCAGCCCTGGGACAGGGGGCTACGAGCAGTACTTC.

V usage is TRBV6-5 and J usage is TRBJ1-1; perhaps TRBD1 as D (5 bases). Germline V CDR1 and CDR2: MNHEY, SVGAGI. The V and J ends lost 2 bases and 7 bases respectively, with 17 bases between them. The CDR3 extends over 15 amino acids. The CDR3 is CASSYGYRDFDEAFF. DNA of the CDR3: TGTGCCAGCAGTTACGGATACCGGGACTTTGATGAAGCTTTCTTT.

CDR3 residues: CASSPELAGSTDTQYF. The CDR3 coding sequence is TGTGCCAGCAGCCCGGAACTAGCGGGGAGCACAGATACGCAGTATTTT. V usage is TRBV5-4 and J usage is TRBJ2-3, with TRBD2 identical over 10 bases. CDR1 is SGHNT, CDR2 YYREEE, per germline (reference sequence). V lost 4 bases and J lost 0; bases outside the gene matches: 5. CDR3 length equals 16 residues.

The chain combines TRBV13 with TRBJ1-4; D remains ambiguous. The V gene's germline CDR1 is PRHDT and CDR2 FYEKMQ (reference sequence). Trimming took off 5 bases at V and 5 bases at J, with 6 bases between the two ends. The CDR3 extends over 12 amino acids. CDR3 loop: CASSAHNEKLFF. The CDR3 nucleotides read TGTGCCAGCAGCGCGCACAATGAAAAACTGTTTTTT.